These 10 T cell receptor beta chains were sequenced from one sample in a study of identical twins. From the 5' RACE reads, TCRdb called clonotypes with MiXCR, one entry per CDR3 protein. The sample lists about 220,000 distinct CDR3 sequences, 6.5% occurring once. Separately, the same data were catalogued under a study of T cells expressing NK-cell markers.

The sample comprised CD8+ T cells sorted from blood. All receptors derive from a young woman in good health.

This clonotype was counted many times. The J gene is TRBJ1-1, the V gene TRBV20-1; D gene ambiguous. V dropped 5 bases and J dropped 6 bases, with 13 bases sitting between them. This CDR3 is built from 12 residues. Germline V gives CDR1 DFQATT, CDR2 SNEGSKA (reference sequence). The CDR3 sequence: CSAVTLTPEAFF. The CDR3 region has the DNA TGCAGTGCTGTTACACTAACTCCTGAAGCTTTCTTT.

This clonotype was seen repeatedly, ten times or more. The chain has TRBV20-1 and TRBJ2-1; D call uncertain. Trimming cost V 6 bases and J 12 bases, with 18 bases left between them. The CDR3 covers 12 residues. CDR1 and CDR2 (germline): DFQATT, SNEGSKA (reference sequence). CDR3 coding DNA: TGCAGTGCCAGCGCAGAGAATTCGGGGCAGTTCTTC. It specifies CSASAENSGQFF.

This clonotype was found a few times. The rearrangement joins TRBV5-6 to TRBJ2-7; D unclear. V lost 0 bases to trimming and J lost 5 bases, with 9 bases between them. Germline assignment: CDR1 SGHDT and CDR2 YYEEEE. The CDR3 spans 13 residues. This CDR3 is CASSLGQSDEQYF. For the CDR3, the DNA is TGTGCCAGCAGCTTGGGTCAGTCAGACGAGCAGTACTTC.

This chain connects TRBV29-1 to TRBJ2-1; D is ambiguous. Germline CDR1 SQVTM, CDR2 ANQGSEA. The V gene lost 3 bases and the J gene lost 8 bases, with 8 bases spanning the gap. The CDR3 contains 11 residues. The CDR3 DNA reads as TGCAGCGTTGACAATGCATATGAGCAGTTCTTC. Protein sequence: CSVDNAYEQFF.

The chain couples TRBV28 to TRBJ2-1, with D possibly matching TRBD2 (7 bases). The CDR3 is made up of 18 amino acids. V lost 7 bases, J lost 1 base, and 23 bases lay in between. Germline assignment: CDR1 MDHEN and CDR2 SYDVKM. The CDR3 nucleotides read TGTGCCAGCACCTTGGACAGAGCTAGCGGATTGTCCTACAATGAGCAGTTCTTC. Translated, it gives CASTLDRASGLSYNEQFF.

This clonotype has just a few counts. This sequence joins TRBV7-6 and TRBJ2-2; D gene uncertain. The V end was cut by 4 bases, the J end by 5 bases, with 20 bases between. The CDR3 runs 17 residues. Germline assignment: CDR1 SGHVS and CDR2 FNYEAQ. For the CDR3, the DNA is TGTGCCAGCAGCTCTCTTGCCGGAATAGGAGAAACCGGGGAGCTGTTTTTT. Its protein is CASSSLAGIGETGELFF.

This clonotype occurred many times. The gene calls are TRBV7-9 and TRBJ2-7; unclear D gene. The CDR3 sequence is 13 residues long. V lost 4 bases and J lost 3, with 10 bases in between. Germline V gene lookup returns CDR1 SEHNR and CDR2 FQNEAQ (reference sequence). CDR3 sequence: CASSSQRSYEQYF. In nucleotides, the CDR3 is TGTGCCAGCAGCTCCCAGCGAAGCTACGAGCAGTACTTC.

This clonotype appeared a few times. V and J are TRBV3-1 and TRBJ2-1; the D call may be TRBD1 or TRBD2 (5 bases each). This CDR3 comprises 17 residues. The germline gives CDR1 LGHDT, CDR2 YNNKEL (reference sequence). V lost 0 bases and J 0 bases, leaving 12 bases between the germline ends. CDR3 sequence reads: CASSQDGGSPSYNEQFF. CDR3 DNA: TGTGCCAGCAGCCAAGATGGGGGATCCCCCTCCTACAATGAGCAGTTCTTC.

This CDR3 reads CASSPLLFSPYEQYF. CDR3 coding DNA: TGTGCCAGCTCACCATTACTTTTTTCGCCCTACGAGCAGTACTTC. This rearrangement joins TRBV18 to TRBJ2-7, with unresolved D. Germline CDR1 and CDR2: KGHSH and LQKENI. The CDR3 is 15 residues long. V lost 2 bases and J lost 2, with 13 bases in between.

This clonotype was picked up a small number of times. This rearrangement joins TRBV4-2 to TRBJ2-7, with D perhaps TRBD1 or TRBD2 (5 bases each). Trimming pared 0 bases from V and 2 bases from J, leaving 11 bases between. Germline V CDR1 and CDR2: LGHNA, YNFKEQ. The length of the CDR3 is 15 residues. The CDR3 DNA sequence: TGTGCCAGCAGCCAAGATCCGGGGCGCCCCTACGAGCAGTACTTC. Translated, it gives CASSQDPGRPYEQYF.